This is a list of T cell receptor beta chains from one sample in a study of T-cell memory formation after mild COVID-19. Using its own MiXCR run on the 5' RACE reads, TCRdb lists one record per CDR3 protein. The data contain tens of thousands of distinct CDR3 sequences, around 8% of them singletons. Sequencing was performed on PBMCs or a T cell subset sorted from them (not recorded which). These TCRs come from a man aged 18 to 30 who had mild COVID-19 (a few samples of this study predate the infection). Cell type and time point are not known. Both conserved end residues are part of each CDR3. D genes are given only for firm matches. Expanded clones get a size class; other rows say once, few or many, or leave the size out.

D: TRBD2
size: NA
V: TRBV9
J: TRBJ2-1
CDR3: CASSVAPQRGASSSYNEQFF
DNA: TGTGCCAGCAGCGTAGCTCCTCAGCGGGGGGCCTCAAGCTCCTACAATGAGCAGTTCTTC

D: TRBD1
size: many
V: TRBV27
J: TRBJ2-1
CDR3: CASRLPGQGNNEQFF
DNA: TGTGCCAGCAGGCTACCGGGACAGGGGAATAATGAGCAGTTCTTC

D: NA
size: many
V: TRBV5-1
J: TRBJ2-7
CDR3: CASSLDFTGTVSYEQYF
DNA: TGCGCCAGCAGCTTGGATTTCACCGGGACGGTCTCCTACGAGCAGTACTTC

D: NA
size: many
V: TRBV18
J: TRBJ2-2
CDR3: CASSPRGLSKVAGELFF
DNA: TGTGCCAGCTCACCACGGGGACTCAGTAAAGTGGCCGGGGAGCTGTTTTTT

D: TRBD1
size: many
V: TRBV7-9
J: TRBJ1-1
CDR3: CASGNSAGGYTEAFF
DNA: TGTGCCAGCGGGAATTCGGCAGGGGGCTACACTGAAGCTTTCTTT

D: NA
size: few
V: TRBV20-1
J: TRBJ1-2
CDR3: CSPLDKSYYGYTF
DNA: TGCAGTCCTCTCGACAAGAGCTACTATGGCTACACCTTC

D: TRBD1
size: many
V: TRBV12-3/TRBV12-4
J: TRBJ2-2
CDR3: CASSSGQGAGELFF
DNA: TGTGCCAGCAGTTCCGGACAGGGCGCGGGGGAGCTGTTTTTT

D: TRBD1
size: many
V: TRBV4-1
J: TRBJ1-2
CDR3: CASSQVAAGTGGGYTF
DNA: TGCGCCAGCAGCCAAGTGGCCGCCGGGACAGGGGGTGGCTACACCTTC

D: NA
size: many
V: TRBV7-3
J: TRBJ2-4
CDR3: CASIQEVDKNIQYF
DNA: TGTGCCAGCATCCAGGAGGTAGACAAAAACATTCAGTACTTC

D: NA
size: many
V: TRBV4-3
J: TRBJ2-2
CDR3: CASSQDRGTPTGELFF
DNA: TGCGCCAGCAGCCAAGATCGAGGGACACCCACCGGGGAGCTGTTTTTT

D: NA
size: many
V: TRBV7-9
J: TRBJ2-5
CDR3: CASSSGTQKKETQYF
DNA: TGTGCCAGCAGCTCCGGGACTCAGAAGAAAGAGACCCAGTACTTC

D: NA
size: many
V: TRBV7-2
J: TRBJ2-5
CDR3: CASSLVVRETQYF
DNA: TGTGCCAGCAGCTTAGTAGTGCGGGAGACCCAGTACTTC

D: NA
size: many
V: TRBV5-1
J: TRBJ2-3
CDR3: CASSLRPSTDTQYF
DNA: TGCGCCAGCAGCTTGCGTCCATCCACAGATACGCAGTATTTT

D: NA
size: many
V: TRBV20-1
J: TRBJ2-7
CDR3: CSARSGLHEQYF
DNA: TGCAGTGCTAGATCTGGTCTCCACGAGCAGTACTTC

D: NA
size: many
V: TRBV7-3
J: TRBJ2-2
CDR3: CASRPSRGNTGELFF
DNA: TGTGCCAGCAGGCCGTCCAGGGGGAACACCGGGGAGCTGTTTTTT

D: NA
size: few
V: TRBV20-1
J: TRBJ1-2
CDR3: CSAPEREGYTF
DNA: TGCAGTGCCCCAGAGAGGGAGGGCTACACCTTC